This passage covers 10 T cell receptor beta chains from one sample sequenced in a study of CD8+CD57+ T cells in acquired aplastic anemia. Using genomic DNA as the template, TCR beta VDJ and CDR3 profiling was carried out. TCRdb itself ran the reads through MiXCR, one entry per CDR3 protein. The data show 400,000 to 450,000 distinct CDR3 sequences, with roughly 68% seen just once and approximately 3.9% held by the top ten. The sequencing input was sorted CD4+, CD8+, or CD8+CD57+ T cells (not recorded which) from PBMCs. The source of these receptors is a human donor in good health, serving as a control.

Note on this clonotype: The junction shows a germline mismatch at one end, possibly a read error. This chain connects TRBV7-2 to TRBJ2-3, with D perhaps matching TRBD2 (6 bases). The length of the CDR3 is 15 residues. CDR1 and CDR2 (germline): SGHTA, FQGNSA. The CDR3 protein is CASSFQPSGGDTQYF. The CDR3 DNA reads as TGCGCCAGCAGCTTTCAGCCCTCCGGGGGAGATACGCAGTATTTT.

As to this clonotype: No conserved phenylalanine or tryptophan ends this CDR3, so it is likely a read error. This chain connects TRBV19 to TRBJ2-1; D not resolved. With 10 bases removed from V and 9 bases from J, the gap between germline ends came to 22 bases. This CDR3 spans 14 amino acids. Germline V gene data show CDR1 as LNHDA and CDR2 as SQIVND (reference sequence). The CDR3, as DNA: TGTGCCACCAGTGTGTTTGGCCGGTTGGGTGAGCAGTTCTGC. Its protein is CATSVFGRLGEQFC.

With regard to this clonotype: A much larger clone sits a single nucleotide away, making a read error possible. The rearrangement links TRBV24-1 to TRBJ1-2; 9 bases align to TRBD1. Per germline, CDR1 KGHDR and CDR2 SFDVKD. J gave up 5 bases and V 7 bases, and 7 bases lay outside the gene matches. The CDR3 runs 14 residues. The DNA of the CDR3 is TGTGCCACCAGCACCCCGGACAGGGGATATGGCTACACCTTC. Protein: CATSTPDRGYGYTF.

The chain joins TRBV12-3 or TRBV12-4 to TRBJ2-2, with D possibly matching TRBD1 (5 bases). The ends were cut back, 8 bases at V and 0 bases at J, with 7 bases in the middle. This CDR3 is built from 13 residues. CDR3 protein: CASGQTNTGELFF. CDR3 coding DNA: TGTGCCAGCGGACAAACGAACACCGGGGAGCTGTTTTTT.

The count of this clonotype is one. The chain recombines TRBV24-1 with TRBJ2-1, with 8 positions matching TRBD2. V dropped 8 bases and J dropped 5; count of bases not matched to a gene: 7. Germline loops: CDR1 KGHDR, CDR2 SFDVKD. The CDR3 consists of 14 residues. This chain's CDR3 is CATTGGVWDNEQFF. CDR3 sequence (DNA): TGTGCCACCACCGGGGGGGTTTGGGACAATGAGCAGTTCTTC.

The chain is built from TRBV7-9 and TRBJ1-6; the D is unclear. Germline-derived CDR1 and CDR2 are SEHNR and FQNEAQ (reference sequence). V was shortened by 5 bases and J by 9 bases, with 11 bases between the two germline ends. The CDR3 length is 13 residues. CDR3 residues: CASSVTLASPLHF. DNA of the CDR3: TGTGCCAGCAGCGTGACTCTTGCTTCACCCCTCCACTTT.

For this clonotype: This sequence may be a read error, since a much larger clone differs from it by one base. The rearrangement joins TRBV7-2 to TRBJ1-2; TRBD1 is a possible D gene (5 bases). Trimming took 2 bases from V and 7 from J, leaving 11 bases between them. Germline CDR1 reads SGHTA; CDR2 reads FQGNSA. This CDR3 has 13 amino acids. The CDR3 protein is CASSLRQGGGYTF. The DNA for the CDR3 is TGTGCCAGCAGCTTAAGGCAGGGAGGTGGCTACACCTTC.

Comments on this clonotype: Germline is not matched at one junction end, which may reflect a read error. The DNA of the CDR3 is TGTGCTAGCAGCGTTTCTTGGCCAGGGAACGAGCAGTACTTC. As protein: CASSVSWPGNEQYF. The chain is built from TRBV5-6 and TRBJ2-7, with a tentative D call TRBD1 (5 bases). CDR3 length: 14 amino acids. CDR1 is SGHDT and CDR2 is YYEEEE in the germline V gene. The variable domain in full, completed from reference TRBV5-6 and TRBJ2-7, reads DAGVTQSPTHLIKTRGQQVTLRCSPKSGHDTVSWYQQALGQGPQFIFQYYEEEERQRGNFPDRFSGHQFPNYSSELNVNALLLGDSALYLCASSVSWPGNEQYFGPGTRLTVT.

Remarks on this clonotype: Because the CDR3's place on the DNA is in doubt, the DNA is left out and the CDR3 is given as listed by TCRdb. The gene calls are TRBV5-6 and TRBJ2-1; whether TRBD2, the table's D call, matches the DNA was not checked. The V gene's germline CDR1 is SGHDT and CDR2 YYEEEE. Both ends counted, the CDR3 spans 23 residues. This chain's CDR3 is CASSFYICSARDEAGGHYNEQSF.

The CDR3 DNA follows: TGTGCCAGTAGTCTTTCTTGGGACAGTAACACTGAAGCTTTCTTT. Protein: CASSLSWDSNTEAFF. The chain couples TRBV12-3 or TRBV12-4 to TRBJ1-1; 7 nucleotides line up with TRBD1. This CDR3 has 15 residues. Trimming cost V 9 bases and J 2 bases; bases outside gene matches: 12.